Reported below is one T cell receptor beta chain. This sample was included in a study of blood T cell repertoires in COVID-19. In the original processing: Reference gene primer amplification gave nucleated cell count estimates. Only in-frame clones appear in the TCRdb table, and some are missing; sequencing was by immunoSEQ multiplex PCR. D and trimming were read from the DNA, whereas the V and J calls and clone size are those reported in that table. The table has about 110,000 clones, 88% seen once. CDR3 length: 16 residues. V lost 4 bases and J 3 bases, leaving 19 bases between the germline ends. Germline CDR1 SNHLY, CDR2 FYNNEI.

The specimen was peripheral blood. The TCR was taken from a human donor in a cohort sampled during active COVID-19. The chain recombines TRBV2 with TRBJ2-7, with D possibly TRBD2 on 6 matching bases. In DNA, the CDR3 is TGTGCCAGCAGTGGGAAGTGGGGCGGGGTGGACTACGAGCAGTACTTC. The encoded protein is CASSGKWGGVDYEQYF.